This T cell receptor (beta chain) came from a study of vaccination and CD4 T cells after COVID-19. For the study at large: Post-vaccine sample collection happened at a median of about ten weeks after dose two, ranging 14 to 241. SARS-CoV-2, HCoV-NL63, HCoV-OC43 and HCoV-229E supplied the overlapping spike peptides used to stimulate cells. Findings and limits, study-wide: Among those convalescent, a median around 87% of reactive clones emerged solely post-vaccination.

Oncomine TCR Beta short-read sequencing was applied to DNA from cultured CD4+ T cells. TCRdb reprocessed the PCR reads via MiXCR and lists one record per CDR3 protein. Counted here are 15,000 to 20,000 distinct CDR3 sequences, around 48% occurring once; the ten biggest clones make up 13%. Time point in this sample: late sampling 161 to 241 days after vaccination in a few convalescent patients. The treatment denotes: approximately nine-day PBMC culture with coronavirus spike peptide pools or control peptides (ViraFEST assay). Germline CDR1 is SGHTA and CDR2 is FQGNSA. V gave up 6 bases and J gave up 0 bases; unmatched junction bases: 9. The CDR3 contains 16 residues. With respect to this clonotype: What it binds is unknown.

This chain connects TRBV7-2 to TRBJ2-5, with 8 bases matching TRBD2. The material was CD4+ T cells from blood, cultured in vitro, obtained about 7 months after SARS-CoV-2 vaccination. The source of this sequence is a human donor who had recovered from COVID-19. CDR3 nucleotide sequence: TGTGCCAGCAGGTTTGGTAGCGGGGCCTACCAAGAGACCCAGTACTTC. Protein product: CASRFGSGAYQETQYF.